These 5 T cell receptor beta chains were sequenced from one sample in a study of blood T cell repertoires in COVID-19. The repertoire was sequenced with immunoSEQ multiplex PCR; TCRdb's copy has only in-frame clones and lacks some. The profile shows about 170,000 clones, roughly 88% of them singletons. The material sequenced was PBMCs or T cells enriched from blood (not recorded which). Every receptor here comes from a man aged 45-65 years who had recovered from COVID-19.

The V gene is TRBV6-5, the J gene TRBJ2-5, with 8 bases that match TRBD2. The V segment lost 6 bases and the J segment 4 bases; nucleotides outside the gene matches: 7. The CDR3 totals 14 residues. Germline lookup yields CDR1 MNHEY and CDR2 SVGAGI. CDR3 in amino acids: CASRYPGGGETQYF. In DNA form, the CDR3 reads TGTGCCAGCAGGTATCCGGGAGGGGGAGAGACCCAGTACTTC.

Only one count was recorded for this clone. This rearrangement joins TRBV29-1 to TRBJ2-1; D uncertain. The CDR3 spans 11 residues. The V gene lost 4 bases and the J gene lost 4 bases, with 5 bases spanning the gap. Germline-derived CDR1 and CDR2 are SQVTM and ANQGSEA. The CDR3 is CSVVQYNEQFF. CDR3 nucleotides: TGCAGCGTTGTTCAGTACAATGAGCAGTTCTTC.

The J gene is TRBJ2-4, the V gene TRBV5-1; tentatively, D is TRBD2 (6 bases). The CDR3 sequence is 15 residues long. Germline CDR1 SGHRS, CDR2 YFSETQ. V gave up 0 bases and J gave up 6 bases, with 13 bases separating them. The CDR3 bases are TGCGCCAGCAGCTTGGGCGGGGAAGAAGGAAACATTCAGTACTTC. Its translation is CASSLGGEEGNIQYF.

The CDR3 region has the DNA TGCGCCAGCAGCCACAGGCCGGGACAGGGAAGTGTCGAGCAGTACTTC. It encodes CASSHRPGQGSVEQYF. The chain links TRBV5-1 to TRBJ2-7; 9 bases are a match to TRBD1. The CDR3 consists of 16 residues. Trimming took 4 bases from V and 6 from J; bases not matched to a gene: 14. Germline V gene data show CDR1 as SGHRS and CDR2 as YFSETQ.

A note on this clone: The same CDR3 also results from other DNA sequences found in this sample. J is TRBJ2-4 and V is TRBV3-1 (or the pseudogene TRBV3-2), with 15 bases lining up with TRBD2. V shed 3 bases and J 0 bases; nucleotides not matched to a gene: 3. CDR1 LGHDT and CDR2 YNNKEL come from the germline V gene (reference sequence). CDR3 length: 18 amino acids. The CDR3 loop is CASSHGLAGGLAKNIQYF. The CDR3 coding sequence is TGTGCCAGCAGCCATGGACTAGCGGGGGGGCTAGCCAAAAACATTCAGTACTTC.